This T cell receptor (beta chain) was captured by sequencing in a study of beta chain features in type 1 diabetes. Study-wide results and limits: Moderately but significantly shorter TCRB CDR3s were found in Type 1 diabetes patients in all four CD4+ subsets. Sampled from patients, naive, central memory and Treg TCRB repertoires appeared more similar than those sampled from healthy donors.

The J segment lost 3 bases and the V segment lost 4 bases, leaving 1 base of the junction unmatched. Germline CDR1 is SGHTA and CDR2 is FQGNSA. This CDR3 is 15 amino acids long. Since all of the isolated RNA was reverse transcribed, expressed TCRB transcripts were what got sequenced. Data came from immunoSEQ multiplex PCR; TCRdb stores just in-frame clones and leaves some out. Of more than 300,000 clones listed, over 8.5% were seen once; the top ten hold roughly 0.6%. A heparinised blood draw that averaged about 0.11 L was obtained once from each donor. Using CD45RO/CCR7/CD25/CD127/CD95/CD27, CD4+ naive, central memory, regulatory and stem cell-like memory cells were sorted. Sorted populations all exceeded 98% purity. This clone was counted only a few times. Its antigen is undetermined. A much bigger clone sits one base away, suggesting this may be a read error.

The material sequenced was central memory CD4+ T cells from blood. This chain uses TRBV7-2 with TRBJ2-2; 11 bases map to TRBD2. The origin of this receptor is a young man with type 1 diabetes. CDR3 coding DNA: TGTGCCAGCAGCTCGGGACTAGCGGACACCGGGGAGCTGTTTTTT. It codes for CASSSGLADTGELFF. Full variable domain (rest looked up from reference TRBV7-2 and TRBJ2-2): GAGVSQSPSNKVTEKGKDVELRCDPISGHTALYWYRQSLGQGLEFLIYFQGNSAPDKSGLPSDRFSAERTGGSVSTLTIQRTQQEDSAVYLCASSSGLADTGELFFGEGSRLTVL.